Presented here are 32 T cell receptor beta chains from one specimen sequenced in a study of blood T cell repertoires in COVID-19. Clones were sequenced by immunoSEQ multiplex PCR, and TCRdb holds only the in-frame ones, with some missing. This sample has some 300,000 clones, with around 89% found just once. The sample comprised peripheral blood. The receptor set was obtained from a woman aged 45-59 years with COVID-19, enrolled during active disease.

The genes are TRBV11-2 and TRBJ2-3; D remains unclear. CDR3 size: 17 residues. Germline V gene sequence: CDR1 SGHAT, CDR2 FQNNGV. V dropped 4 bases and J dropped 1 base, with 18 bases sitting between them. For the CDR3, the DNA is TGTGCCAGCAGCTCCTACCTTCGATCGCCCCGCACAGATACGCAGTATTTT. This codes for CASSSYLRSPRTDTQYF.

This chain joins TRBV5-1 and TRBJ2-1, with TRBD2 identical over 11 bases. CDR1 and CDR2 (germline): SGHRS, YFSETQ. This CDR3 region has 17 residues. Losses at the gene ends were 3 bases for V and 0 bases for J; bases not matched to a gene: 5. The CDR3 DNA reads as TGCGCCAGCAGCTCTACTAGCGGGAGTGTCTCCTACAATGAGCAGTTCTTC. This sequence encodes CASSSTSGSVSYNEQFF.

The gene calls are TRBV4-3 and TRBJ1-2; 7 bases fit TRBD1. CDR1 is LGHNA, CDR2 YSLEER, per germline. V shed 1 base and J 0 bases; nucleotides not matched to a gene: 2. The length of the CDR3 is 15 residues. CDR3: CASSQADRANYGYTF. The CDR3 region has the DNA TGCGCCAGCAGCCAAGCCGACAGGGCTAACTATGGCTACACCTTC.

The V and J genes are TRBV10-3 and TRBJ2-6, with D perhaps matching TRBD1 (6 bases). The CDR3 runs to 14 residues. Looked up from germline, CDR1 is ENHRY and CDR2 is SYGVKD. The V and J ends lost 6 bases and 0 bases respectively, with 6 bases between them. CDR3 amino acids: CAIRDSSGANVLTF. CDR3 DNA sequence: TGTGCCATCAGGGACAGCTCTGGGGCCAACGTCCTGACTTTC.

The chain has TRBV14 and TRBJ2-7, with D tentatively TRBD2 (6 bases). Germline CDR1 is SGHDN and CDR2 is FVKESK. V shed 6 bases and J shed 0 bases, with 12 bases lying between them. The CDR3 runs 14 residues. CDR3 DNA sequence: TGTGCCAGCAGACTATCGGGACTCTCCTACGAGCAGTACTTC. Translation: CASRLSGLSYEQYF. The whole variable domain, filled in from reference TRBV14 and TRBJ2-7, reads EAGVTQFPSHSVIEKGQTVTLRCDPISGHDNLYWYRRVMGKEIKFLLHFVKESKQDESGMPNNRFLAERTGGTYSTLKVQPAELEDSGVYFCASRLSGLSYEQYFGPGTRLTVT.

The V call is TRBV10-2, the J call TRBJ2-1, with a tentative D call TRBD2 (5 bases). The V end was cut by 4 bases, the J end by 7 bases, with 17 bases between. The CDR3 is 15 residues long. CDR1 and CDR2 (germline): WSHSY, SAAADI. The CDR3 spells CASSGTGLGENEQFF. As DNA, the CDR3 is TGCGCCAGCAGTGGGACGGGATTAGGAGAGAATGAGCAGTTCTTC.

The sample holds one count of this clone. This rearrangement joins TRBV27 to TRBJ2-5; D possibly corresponds to TRBD1 (5 bases). V gave up 3 bases and J gave up 5 bases, with 10 bases separating them. This CDR3 is 13 amino acids long. CDR1 MNHEY and CDR2 SMNVEV come from the germline V gene (reference sequence). CDR3 coding DNA: TGTGCCAGCAGTTTGATTTCAGGGGAGACCCAGTACTTC. As protein: CASSLISGETQYF.

The rearrangement links TRBV5-5 to TRBJ1-4, with TRBD1 matching 11 bases. With V trimmed by 3 bases and J by 0 bases, 7 bases remained unmatched. The germline V gene has CDR1 SGHKS and CDR2 YYEKEE (reference sequence). The CDR3 is 18 residues long. The CDR3 sequence is CASSWRTGGFTTNEKLFF. Here the CDR3 DNA reads TGTGCCAGCAGCTGGAGGACAGGGGGCTTTACAACTAATGAAAAACTGTTTTTT.

The chain has TRBV7-2 and TRBJ2-1, with TRBD2 matching 8 bases. The CDR3 covers 16 residues. Trimming removed 0 bases from V and 8 bases from J; junction bases left unmatched: 9. Germline assignment: CDR1 SGHTA and CDR2 FQGNSA. The CDR3 protein is CASSLASGGRVDEQFF. The CDR3 nucleotides are TGTGCCAGCAGCTTAGCTTCGGGAGGGCGGGTCGATGAGCAGTTCTTC.

V gene TRBV7-2 combines with J gene TRBJ2-7; 11 nucleotides line up with TRBD2. The ends lost 3 bases at V and 5 bases at J; junction bases unmatched: 6. The germline V gene encodes CDR1 SGHTA and CDR2 FQGNSA. The CDR3 spans 15 residues. CDR3 coding DNA: TGTGCCAGCAGCTTCACTAGCGGGAGAGGGCACGAGCAGTACTTC. Protein: CASSFTSGRGHEQYF.

The chain carries TRBV5-1 and TRBJ2-1; tentatively, D is TRBD2 (6 bases). Looked up from germline, CDR1 is SGHRS and CDR2 is YFSETQ. Trimming pared 3 bases from V and 1 base from J, leaving 14 bases between. The CDR3 runs to 16 residues. The CDR3 here is CASSSTGTPSYNEQFF. CDR3 in DNA: TGCGCCAGCAGCTCAACCGGGACTCCTTCCTACAATGAGCAGTTCTTC.

This clone was picked up one time. V usage is TRBV11-2 and J usage is TRBJ1-4; TRBD1 agrees at 8 bases. Germline CDR1 and CDR2: SGHAT and FQNNGV. Trimming at V came to 5 bases and at J to 7 bases, leaving 6 bases not matched to a gene. This CDR3 comprises 14 residues. The CDR3 protein is CASSKDRGSEKLFF. CDR3 bases: TGTGCCAGCAGCAAAGACAGGGGAAGTGAAAAACTGTTTTTT.

This chain uses TRBV5-1 with TRBJ1-3; no clear D gene. CDR3 size: 15 residues. V lost 7 bases to trimming and J lost 0 bases, with 14 bases between them. Germline assignment: CDR1 SGHRS and CDR2 YFSETQ. CDR3 amino acids: CASRRDFPSGNTIYF. Here the CDR3 DNA reads TGCGCCAGCCGGAGAGACTTTCCCTCTGGAAACACCATATATTTT.

This chain joins TRBV18 and TRBJ2-7; TRBD1 aligns across 9 bases. Germline V gene data show CDR1 as KGHSH and CDR2 as LQKENI. CDR3 size: 14 residues. With V trimmed by 3 bases and J by 5 bases, 5 bases remained unmatched. DNA of the CDR3: TGTGCCAGCTCACCGGGGACAGGGCGCAACGAGCAGTACTTC. Encoded protein: CASSPGTGRNEQYF.

A remark on this clone: Its ends do not fully match the called genes, so a read error is possible. The chain combines TRBV7-7 with TRBJ2-7; 10 bases match TRBD1. The germline V gene encodes CDR1 SSHAT and CDR2 FNYEAQ (reference sequence). This CDR3 has 15 amino acids. CDR3 protein: CASSNQAGQGSEQYF. CDR3 bases: TGTGCTAGCAGCAACCAGGCGGGACAGGGGAGCGAGCAGTACTTC.

A single count supports this clone. CDR3 sequence reads: CSVNRGAITYNEQFF. The CDR3 DNA reads TGCAGCGTTAACAGGGGCGCCATTACCTACAATGAGCAGTTCTTC. J is TRBJ2-1 and V is TRBV29-1, with 7 bases identical to TRBD1. The CDR3 consists of 15 residues. V shed 5 bases and J 2 bases; nucleotides not matched to a gene: 9. Germline CDR1 and CDR2: SQVTM and ANQGSEA.

This chain uses TRBV19 with TRBJ1-1; D gene unclear. This CDR3 has 13 amino acids. The V and J ends lost 6 bases and 1 base respectively, with 9 bases between them. Germline lookup yields CDR1 LNHDA and CDR2 SQIVND (reference sequence). The CDR3 sequence is CASRTTKNTEAFF. The DNA for the CDR3 is TGTGCCAGTAGGACGACAAAGAACACTGAAGCTTTCTTT.

V usage is TRBV5-1 and J usage is TRBJ2-7; 7 bases are a match to TRBD1. The CDR3 runs to 15 residues. CDR1 is SGHRS, CDR2 YFSETQ, per germline. After removal of 3 bases from V and 2 bases from J, the junction contained 8 bases not matched to a gene. Written as DNA, the CDR3 is TGCGCCAGCAGCTCGACAGGGTCTGGGACCTACGAGCAGTACTTC. Translating it yields CASSSTGSGTYEQYF.

The genes are TRBV28 and TRBJ1-3, with D maybe TRBD1 (6 bases). Germline V CDR1 and CDR2: MDHEN, SYDVKM. The V end was cut by 7 bases, the J end by 9 bases, with 19 bases between. The CDR3 consists of 14 residues. This CDR3 reads CASTSPGASGTIYF. CDR3 in DNA: TGTGCCAGCACTTCCCCGGGGGCTAGCGGCACCATATATTTT. Full variable domain (remainder filled in from reference TRBV28 and TRBJ1-3): DVKVTQSSRYLVKRTGEKVFLECVQDMDHENMFWYRQDPGLGLRLIYFSYDVKMKEKGDIPEGYSVSREKKERFSLILESASTNQTSMYLCASTSPGASGTIYFGEGSWLTVV.

The chain is built from TRBV6-2 or TRBV6-3 and TRBJ2-7; the D gene is possibly TRBD2 (6 bases). CDR1 MNHEY and CDR2 SVGEGT come from the germline V gene. Trimming shortened V by 4 bases and J by 2 bases, and 18 bases separated the two germline ends. The CDR3 is 16 residues long. In nucleotides, the CDR3 is TGTGCCAGCAGTTCCTGGGACTCCGGGTCAGCCTACGAGCAGTACTTC. Its translation: CASSSWDSGSAYEQYF.

The V gene is TRBV27, the J gene TRBJ1-1, with a possible D match to TRBD1 (5 bases). Germline V CDR1 and CDR2: MNHEY, SMNVEV (reference sequence). The CDR3 totals 14 residues. V lost 8 bases and J lost 0, with 13 bases in between. CDR3 amino acids: CASRRGEVNTEAFF. The CDR3 DNA reads TGTGCCAGCCGGAGGGGCGAGGTGAACACTGAAGCTTTCTTT.

The rearrangement joins TRBV28 to TRBJ1-5; D remains ambiguous. Germline V gene sequence: CDR1 MDHEN, CDR2 SYDVKM. The CDR3 is 14 residues long. Deletions cut 3 bases from V and 1 base from J, with 7 bases between. The CDR3 sequence is CASSLAVSNQPQHF. CDR3 nucleotide sequence: TGTGCCAGCAGTTTGGCCGTGAGCAATCAGCCCCAGCATTTT.

J is TRBJ2-3 and V is TRBV19; 7 positions agree with TRBD1. The CDR3 runs to 15 residues. CDR1 is LNHDA, CDR2 SQIVND, per germline (reference sequence). Trimming at V came to 5 bases and at J to 5 bases, leaving 10 bases not matched to a gene. CDR3 DNA: TGTGCCAGTAGTGTCGACAGGGTTAGTCAAGATACGCAGTATTTT. This codes for CASSVDRVSQDTQYF.

About this clone: The sample contains more than one DNA sequence encoding this CDR3. This chain links TRBV7-9 with TRBJ1-1, with 7 positions matching TRBD1. The CDR3 extends over 14 amino acids. CDR1 and CDR2 from the germline V gene are SEHNR and FQNEAQ (reference sequence). The J segment lost 0 bases and the V segment lost 5 bases, leaving 3 bases of the junction unmatched. This CDR3 is CASSLGQLNTEAFF. CDR3 DNA sequence: TGTGCCAGCAGCCTGGGACAGCTGAACACTGAAGCTTTCTTT.

This clone was counted only a few times. The V gene is TRBV19, the J gene TRBJ1-2, with TRBD1 matching 11 bases. V dropped 0 bases and J dropped 7; count of bases not matched to a gene: 4. The CDR3 is 15 amino acids. CDR1 is LNHDA, CDR2 SQIVND, per germline (reference sequence). The CDR3 DNA follows: TGTGCCAGTAGTATAGATGGACAGGGGGCGGCTGGCTACACCTTC. Translated, it gives CASSIDGQGAAGYTF. The full variable domain, with the rest looked up from reference TRBV19 and TRBJ1-2, is DGGITQSPKYLFRKEGQNVTLSCEQNLNHDAMYWYRQDPGQGLRLIYYSQIVNDFQKGDIAEGYSVSREKKESFPLTVTSAQKNPTAFYLCASSIDGQGAAGYTFGSGTRLTVV.

In this sample, this clone turned up once. The chain recombines TRBV3-1 (or the pseudogene TRBV3-2) with TRBJ1-1, with D unclear. This CDR3 comprises 20 residues. Germline CDR1 and CDR2: LGHDT and YNNKEL (reference sequence). V was shortened by 4 bases and J by 1 base, with 28 bases between the two germline ends. The CDR3 is CASSRRPGQVASRTNTEAFF. The CDR3 DNA follows: TGTGCCAGCAGCCGCCGACCTGGCCAGGTTGCCTCAAGAACGAACACTGAAGCTTTCTTT.

The V and J genes are TRBV5-1 and TRBJ2-6; D remains ambiguous. This CDR3 contains 14 residues. Trimming took 7 bases from V and 2 from J, leaving 10 bases between them. Per the germline V gene, CDR1 is SGHRS and CDR2 is YFSETQ. CDR3 nucleotide sequence: TGCGCCAGCGGGCGCGACACTGGGGCCAACGTCCTGACTTTC. Amino acids: CASGRDTGANVLTF.

The DNA for the CDR3 is TGTGCCAGCCACCGAAGACAGGGTGGAGAAAAACTGTTTTTT. Encoded protein: CASHRRQGGEKLFF. J is TRBJ1-4 and V is TRBV13; 7 positions agree with TRBD1. V was pared by 8 bases and J by 8 bases, with 11 bases of the junction left unmatched. In germline, CDR1 is PRHDT, CDR2 FYEKMQ (reference sequence). There are 14 residues in the CDR3. Full variable domain (rest looked up from reference TRBV13 and TRBJ1-4): AAGVIQSPRHLIKEKRETATLKCYPIPRHDTVYWYQQGPGQDPQFLISFYEKMQSDKGSIPDRFSAQQFSDYHSELNMSSLELGDSALYFCASHRRQGGEKLFFGSGTQLSVL.

The chain combines TRBV6-6 with TRBJ1-4; TRBD1 matches 7 bases. V was clipped by 5 bases and J by 6 bases; unmatched bases: 15. The CDR3 is 17 residues long. Germline CDR1 MNHNY, CDR2 SVGAGI (reference sequence). The CDR3 spells CASSRSGQHLGDEKLFF. The CDR3 coding sequence is TGTGCCAGCAGTAGATCGGGACAGCACCTAGGGGATGAAAAACTGTTTTTT.

The rearrangement joins TRBV5-1 to TRBJ2-7, with a possible D match to TRBD2 (6 bases). Between the trimmed V and J ends, which lost 0 bases and 2 bases, there was a span of 9 bases. The CDR3 totals 14 residues. Germline loops: CDR1 SGHRS, CDR2 YFSETQ. In DNA form, the CDR3 reads TGCGCCAGCAGCTTGGCGGGAGACCCCTACGAGCAGTACTTC. It encodes CASSLAGDPYEQYF.

The rearrangement uses TRBV10-3 and TRBJ2-1; tentative D call: TRBD1 (7 bases). This CDR3 has 15 amino acids. V lost 8 bases and J 3 bases, leaving 17 bases between the germline ends. Germline CDR1 and CDR2: ENHRY and SYGVKD. This CDR3 reads CAIGGPRDSYNEQFF. Written as DNA, the CDR3 is TGTGCCATCGGGGGGCCCCGGGACAGCTACAATGAGCAGTTCTTC.

The chain couples TRBV5-1 to TRBJ2-3; 11 bases match TRBD2. This CDR3 contains 14 residues. Per germline, CDR1 SGHRS and CDR2 YFSETQ. The J segment lost 5 bases and the V segment lost 3 bases, leaving 2 bases of the junction unmatched. CDR3 nucleotides: TGCGCCAGCAGCTCTGGACTAGCGGGAGATACGCAGTATTTT. Translated: CASSSGLAGDTQYF.